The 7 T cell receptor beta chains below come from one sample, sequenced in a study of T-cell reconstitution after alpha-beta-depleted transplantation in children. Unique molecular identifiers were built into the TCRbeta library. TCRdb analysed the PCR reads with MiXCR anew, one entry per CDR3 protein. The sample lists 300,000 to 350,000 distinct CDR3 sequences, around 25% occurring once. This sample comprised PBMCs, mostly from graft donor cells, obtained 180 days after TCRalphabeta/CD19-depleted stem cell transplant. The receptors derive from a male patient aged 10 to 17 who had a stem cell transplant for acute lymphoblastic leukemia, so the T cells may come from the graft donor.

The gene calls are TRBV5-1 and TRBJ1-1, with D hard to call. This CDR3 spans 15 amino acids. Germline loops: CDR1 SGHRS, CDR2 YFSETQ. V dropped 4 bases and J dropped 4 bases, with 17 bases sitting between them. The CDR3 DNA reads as TGCGCCAGCAGCCCGCGGTTTGTAGGGAGCACTGAAGCTTTCTTT. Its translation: CASSPRFVGSTEAFF.

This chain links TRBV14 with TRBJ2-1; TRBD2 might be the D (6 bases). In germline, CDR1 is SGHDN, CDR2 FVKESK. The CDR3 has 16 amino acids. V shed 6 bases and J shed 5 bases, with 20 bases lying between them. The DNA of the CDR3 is TGTGCCAGCAGTTCCTGGGTGGGAGGACACGACAATGAGCAGTTCTTC. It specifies CASSSWVGGHDNEQFF.

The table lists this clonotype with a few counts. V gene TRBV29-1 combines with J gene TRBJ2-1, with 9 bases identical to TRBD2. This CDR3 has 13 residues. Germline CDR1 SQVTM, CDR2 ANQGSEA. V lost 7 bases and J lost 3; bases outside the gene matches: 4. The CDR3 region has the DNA TGCAGCGGCGGACTAGCGTACTACAATGAGCAGTTCTTC. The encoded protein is CSGGLAYYNEQFF.

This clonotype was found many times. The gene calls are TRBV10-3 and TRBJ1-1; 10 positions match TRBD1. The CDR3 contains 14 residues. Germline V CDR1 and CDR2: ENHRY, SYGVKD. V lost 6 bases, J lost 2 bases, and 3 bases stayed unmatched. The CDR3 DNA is TGTGCCATCAGGGGGGACAGGGGCAACACTGAAGCTTTCTTT. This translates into CAIRGDRGNTEAFF.

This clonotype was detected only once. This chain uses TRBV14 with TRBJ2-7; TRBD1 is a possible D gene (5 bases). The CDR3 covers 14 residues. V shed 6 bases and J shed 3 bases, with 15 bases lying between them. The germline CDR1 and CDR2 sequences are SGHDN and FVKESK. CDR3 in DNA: TGTGCCAGCAGAAGGTTCGGACACGACTACGAGCAGTACTTC. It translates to CASRRFGHDYEQYF.

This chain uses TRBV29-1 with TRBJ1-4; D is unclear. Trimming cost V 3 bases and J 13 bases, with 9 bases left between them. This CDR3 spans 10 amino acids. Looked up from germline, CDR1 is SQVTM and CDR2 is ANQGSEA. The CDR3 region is CSVEAGRLFF. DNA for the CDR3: TGCAGCGTTGAGGCCGGTAGACTGTTTTTT.

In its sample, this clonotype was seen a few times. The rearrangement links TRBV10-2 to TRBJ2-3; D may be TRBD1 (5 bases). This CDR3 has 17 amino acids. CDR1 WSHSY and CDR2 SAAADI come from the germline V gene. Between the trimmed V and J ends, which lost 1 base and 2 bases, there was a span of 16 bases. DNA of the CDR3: TGCGCCAGCAGTGAGTTCCTGGGCAGGGCCCCCACAGATACGCAGTATTTT. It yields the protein CASSEFLGRAPTDTQYF.